These T cell receptor beta chains were read from a single sample in a study of STAT5B mutations in CD4+ large granular lymphocyte leukemia. TCRdb's table, derived via immunoSEQ multiplex PCR, lists solely in-frame clones and lacks some. The sample holds about 33,000 clones, roughly nine tenths seen once. Sequencing used CD4+ T cells from blood buffy coats. These receptors were taken from a human donor in good health. The CDR3 runs from the conserved cysteine through the conserved F or W. A D gene is named only where the DNA matches it firmly. A row's size may be missing; if present it is once, few, many or a size class.

TRBV28,TRBJ2-5,.,.,CASSSARDSVRETQYF
TRBV5-1,TRBJ2-5,.,.,CASSSVGAQETQYF
TRBV28,TRBJ1-1,TRBD1,.,CASSLWRQGTTEAFF
TRBV5-1,TRBJ2-3,.,.,CASSPGAGMGDTQYF
TRBV5-1,TRBJ2-3,.,.,CASSWQQDPDTQYF
TRBV29-1,TRBJ2-5,TRBD2,.,CSVEVGLEETQYF
TRBV5-8,TRBJ2-5,TRBD2,.,CASSSGVGLAEETQYF
TRBV7-9,TRBJ1-1,.,few,CASSKGGPTEAFF
TRBV5-1,TRBJ1-4,.,.,CASSGAPGEKLFF
TRBV5-1,TRBJ2-3,TRBD2,.,CASVGGTSGKTDTQYF
TRBV5-4,TRBJ2-1,TRBD2,.,CASSSGLAGVNEQFF
TRBV28,TRBJ1-5,TRBD1,.,CASSPGTGGHNQPQHF
TRBV2,TRBJ2-7,.,.,CASSASVGFSYEQYF
TRBV15,TRBJ2-2,.,.,CATSPRGLLNTGELFF
TRBV4-2,TRBJ1-6,.,.,CASSQGGYDNSPLHF
TRBV5-5,TRBJ1-2,.,.,CASSLESDYGYTF
TRBV28,TRBJ2-7,TRBD2,.,CASTPTSRYYEQYF
TRBV7-2,TRBJ1-2,TRBD1,.,CASSSPTGYYGYTF
TRBV7-9,TRBJ2-7,.,.,CASSLSGSSSYEQYF
TRBV11-2,TRBJ2-5,.,.,CASSTRVGRETQYF
TRBV6-4,TRBJ2-1,.,once,CASSDSPGGNNEQFF
TRBV29-1,TRBJ2-5,.,.,CSVTGEITRETQYF
TRBV11-1,TRBJ2-7,TRBD2,.,CASSLGSGRASGEQYF
TRBV2,TRBJ1-4,.,once,CASSGRANEKLFF
TRBV2,TRBJ1-1,TRBD1,.,CASRETGPHTEAFF
TRBV5-6,TRBJ1-5,.,.,CASSLGGFGNQPQHF
TRBV15,TRBJ2-1,TRBD2,.,CATSRSPTSGSNNEQFF
TRBV4-2,TRBJ1-1,.,.,CASSQGGQENTEAFF
TRBV5-1,TRBJ2-5,TRBD1,.,CASSLMTGKDETQYF
TRBV28,TRBJ2-3,TRBD2,.,CASSGGGDNTDTQYF
TRBV7-9,TRBJ1-1,TRBD1,.,CASSLETGDSAFF
TRBV19,TRBJ2-5,TRBD1,once,CASSVGQHMQETQYF